Listed here is a single T cell receptor (beta chain). Its cognate antigen is unknown. This CDR3 comprises 14 residues. The V gene lost 5 bases and the J gene lost 7 bases, with 14 bases spanning the gap. Germline V CDR1 and CDR2: MDHEN, SYDVKM. The data were obtained in a study of CD8+CD57+ T cells in acquired aplastic anemia. Study summary: Sorted CD4+ and CD8+ cells yielded around 3 ug of DNA on average.

Patients chosen for sequencing had CD8+CD57+ cells that had expanded, as shown by flow cytometry. There were no patients without severe acquired aplastic anemia. Both TCR beta VDJ combination and CDR3 sequence profiling were carried out. Genomic DNA was the template for this profiling. From the reads, TCRdb called clonotypes with MiXCR, one entry per CDR3 protein. The profile covers 100,000 to 150,000 distinct CDR3 sequences, with roughly 40% appearing a single time and about 3% taken by the ten largest. General study points: CD8+ Simpson's diversity showed no significant patient-control difference.

Sequencing was performed on sorted CD4+, CD8+, or CD8+CD57+ T cells (not recorded which) from PBMCs. This chain connects TRBV28 to TRBJ1-4, with D perhaps matching TRBD1 (6 bases). The receptor comes from a human donor with aplastic anemia. In nucleotides, the CDR3 is TGTGCCAGCAGTCCAGGGGTGTTTGGTGAAAAACTGTTTTTT. Translation gives CASSPGVFGEKLFF.